The source of this TCR beta chain is a study of blood T cells in healthy people across ages. Points from the study as a whole: Changes seen in expanded clonotypes were possibly confounded by donor CMV status left unknown.

Combining a sample-barcoded 5' primer with a J-beta primer mix, a second PCR ran for about 6 to 12 cycles. MiXCR, applied by TCRdb to the 5' RACE reads, yields one record per CDR3 protein. This table has roughly 1,300,000 distinct CDR3 sequences, 45% to 70% appearing once. The CDR3 has 15 residues. After removal of 7 bases from V and 6 bases from J, the junction contained 9 bases not matched to a gene. Germline assignment: CDR1 SNHLY and CDR2 FYNNEI. As for this clonotype: Antigen specificity is unknown.

The sample was blood. The receptor was derived from a man aged 18-30 years in good health. The chain combines TRBV2 with TRBJ2-1; 10 nucleotides line up with TRBD2. The CDR3 here is CASTKGLARGNEQFF. In nucleotides, the CDR3 is TGTGCCAGCACAAAGGGACTAGCGAGGGGCAATGAGCAGTTCTTC.